This T cell receptor beta chain was sequenced for a study of CD8 T cells in Susac syndrome. CD8+ and CD4+ T cells from blood underwent TCR beta sequencing, which was carried out in a high-throughput format. cDNA came from about 0.51 to 1 ug RNA primed by random hexamers. TCRdb fed the immunoSEQ multiplex PCR reads into MiXCR, producing one record per CDR3 protein. The data show around 230,000 distinct CDR3 sequences, about 95% seen once. V was pared by 7 bases and J by 11 bases, with 18 bases between. The CDR3 is made up of 12 amino acids. The V gene's germline CDR1 is MDHEN and CDR2 SYDVKM. The chain couples TRBV28 to TRBJ2-7, with D possibly being TRBD1 (6 bases). The sequenced material came from CD4+ T cells from PBMCs. The receptor comes from a human donor with multiple sclerosis. The CDR3 loop reads CASNSRGRKEYF. CDR3 sequence (DNA): TGTGCCAGCAACAGCAGGGGTCGTAAGGAGTACTTC.